These 20 T cell receptor beta chains came from one sample sequenced in a study of blood T cells in healthy people across ages. Through a sample-barcoded 5' primer and a J-beta primer mix, a second PCR was run for 7 to 11 cycles. TCRdb used MiXCR to reprocess the 5' RACE reads, holding one entry per CDR3 protein. The repertoire consists of 600,000 to 650,000 distinct CDR3 sequences, with 45% to 65% occurring once and the leading ten covering approximately 37%. The sequenced sample was blood. The receptors derive from a man in his sixties in good health.

The chain couples TRBV12-3 or TRBV12-4 to TRBJ2-3, with D tentatively TRBD1 (5 bases). Trimming removed 7 bases from V and 15 bases from J, with 29 bases in between. The CDR3 extends over 15 amino acids. The CDR3 bases are TGTGCCAGCAAATGGACAAGGGTGATATCAGATGTGCAATATTTT. Residues: CASKWTRVISDVQYF.

The chain is built from TRBV3-1 and TRBJ1-5, with D hard to call. CDR1 is LGHDT, CDR2 YNNKEL, per germline (reference sequence). There are 16 residues in the CDR3. V was pared by 2 bases and J by 6 bases, with 17 bases between. The CDR3 loop reads CASSQNYRPEGQPQHF. CDR3 nucleotides: TGTGCCAGCAGCCAAAATTATAGGCCTGAGGGTCAGCCCCAGCATTTT.

The chain couples TRBV3-1 to TRBJ2-5; a possible D gene is TRBD1 (5 bases). The CDR3 runs 14 residues. Trimming pared 4 bases from V and 4 bases from J, leaving 13 bases between. The V gene's germline CDR1 is LGHDT and CDR2 YNNKEL (reference sequence). In DNA form, the CDR3 reads TGTGCCAGCAGCCGCGGACAAGTTGGAGAGACCCAGTACTTC. Protein sequence: CASSRGQVGETQYF.

The chain couples TRBV6-6 to TRBJ2-1, with TRBD1 matching 8 bases. The germline CDR1 and CDR2 sequences are MNHNY and SVGAGI (reference sequence). This CDR3 has 17 amino acids. Trimming took 5 bases from V and 3 from J; bases not matched to a gene: 12. In DNA, the CDR3 is TGTGCCAGCAGTCCCGATGCACAGGGGGGCTTCTACAATGAGCAGTTCTTC. Its translation: CASSPDAQGGFYNEQFF.

This chain joins TRBV5-1 and TRBJ1-2, with 7 bases aligning to TRBD1. The CDR3 is made up of 15 amino acids. Germline-derived CDR1 and CDR2 are SGHRS and YFSETQ. V trimming: 1 base; J trimming: 7 bases; junction bases outside the gene matches: 10. The chain's CDR3 is CASSLPGTEYGGYTF. The DNA of the CDR3 is TGCGCCAGCAGCTTGCCCGGGACAGAATACGGTGGCTACACCTTC.

V usage is TRBV5-1 and J usage is TRBJ2-1; 9 bases are a match to TRBD2. The V gene end was trimmed by 4 bases and the J gene end by 1 base; junction bases not matched to a gene: 6. The CDR3 totals 16 residues. CDR1 and CDR2 from the germline V gene are SGHRS and YFSETQ. CDR3 sequence (DNA): TGCGCCAGCAGCGTAGAACTAGCGGGTTCCTACAATGAGCAGTTCTTC. It yields the protein CASSVELAGSYNEQFF.

This clonotype was observed a single time. The rearrangement joins TRBV6-5 to TRBJ1-2; D is possibly TRBD1 (5 bases). Per the germline V gene, CDR1 is MNHEY and CDR2 is SVGAGI. Trimming shortened V by 6 bases and J by 0 bases, and 8 bases separated the two germline ends. This CDR3 contains 13 residues. CDR3 nucleotides: TGTGCCAGCAGATCGACAGCTAACTATGGCTACACCTTC. As protein: CASRSTANYGYTF.

The V and J genes are TRBV6-5 and TRBJ2-3, with no clear D. CDR3 length: 14 residues. Deletions cut 6 bases from V and 2 bases from J, with 12 bases between. The germline V gene has CDR1 MNHEY and CDR2 SVGAGI. The DNA of the CDR3 is TGTGCCAGCAGCAAGACCTCGATCACAGATACGCAGTATTTT. Translation gives CASSKTSITDTQYF.

This clonotype was seen just once. This chain links TRBV3-1 with TRBJ1-2; D possibly corresponds to TRBD1 (5 bases). The CDR3 length is 14 residues. The germline V gene has CDR1 LGHDT and CDR2 YNNKEL (reference sequence). V lost 0 bases and J 8 bases, leaving 13 bases between the germline ends. CDR3 residues: CASSQEPGRGGYTF. CDR3 sequence (DNA): TGTGCCAGCAGCCAAGAGCCTGGCCGGGGCGGCTACACCTTC.

Remarks on this clonotype: One base away lies a much larger clone, so this may be a sequencing read error. The rearrangement joins TRBV12-3 or TRBV12-4 to TRBJ2-3; tentatively, D is TRBD1 (5 bases). V lost 6 bases to trimming and J lost 4 bases, with 11 bases between them. This CDR3 has 13 residues. The CDR3, as DNA: TGTGCCAGCAGGTACAGGTCCGCAGATACGCAGTATTTT. Protein product: CASRYRSADTQYF.

V usage is TRBV29-1 and J usage is TRBJ2-1; a possible D gene is TRBD2 (7 bases). This CDR3 region has 14 residues. Germline loops: CDR1 SQVTM, CDR2 ANQGSEA. The germline V and J ends were trimmed by 5 bases and 6 bases, with 17 bases remaining between them. The DNA for the CDR3 is TGCAGCGTTATCCGGGGGGCCTACGGCAATGAGCAGTTCTTC. Residues: CSVIRGAYGNEQFF.

In this sample, this clonotype turned up many times. The chain recombines TRBV12-3 or TRBV12-4 with TRBJ2-3; 7 nucleotides line up with TRBD2. The CDR3 has 14 residues. The junction had 1 base not matched to a gene; V was cut back by 3 bases and J by 1 base. The CDR3 reads CASSLAGGTDTQYF. CDR3 DNA sequence: TGTGCCAGCAGTTTGGCGGGGGGCACAGATACGCAGTATTTT.

The chain links TRBV7-2 to TRBJ2-1; D gene uncertain. CDR3 length: 14 amino acids. V was pared by 2 bases and J by 9 bases, with 14 bases between. The germline V gene encodes CDR1 SGHTA and CDR2 FQGNSA. The CDR3 is CASSLMIAGSEQFF. The CDR3 nucleotides are TGTGCCAGCAGCTTAATGATCGCCGGTAGTGAGCAGTTCTTC.

The CDR3 loop reads CASSPGLAGKTQYF. In nucleotides, the CDR3 is TGTGCCAGCAGTCCCGGACTAGCGGGCAAGACCCAGTACTTC. The rearrangement uses TRBV12-3 or TRBV12-4 and TRBJ2-5, with TRBD2 identical over 11 bases. The ends lost 5 bases at V and 6 bases at J; junction bases unmatched: 5. The CDR3 runs to 14 residues.

A few counts support this clonotype. The V and J genes are TRBV20-1 and TRBJ1-2; tentative D call: TRBD1 (6 bases). This CDR3 is built from 12 residues. Germline-derived CDR1 and CDR2 are DFQATT and SNEGSKA (reference sequence). DNA for the CDR3: TGCAGCCAGATCAGGGGCACGTATGGCTACACCTTC. This gives the protein CSQIRGTYGYTF.

The rearrangement joins TRBV7-2 to TRBJ1-2; D is unresolved. Looked up from germline, CDR1 is SGHTA and CDR2 is FQGNSA. This CDR3 is built from 13 residues. V gave up 2 bases and J gave up 10 bases, with 14 bases separating them. CDR3 sequence reads: CASSLPVRLDYTF. The CDR3 DNA reads TGTGCCAGCAGCTTACCGGTCCGACTTGACTACACCTTC.

This clonotype was recorded once. V and J are TRBV6-5 and TRBJ1-6; TRBD1 matches at 9 bases. CDR1 MNHEY and CDR2 SVGAGI come from the germline V gene. This CDR3 region has 14 residues. After removal of 4 bases from V and 13 bases from J, the junction contained 8 bases not matched to a gene. The CDR3 sequence: CASSSQGARRPLHF. The CDR3 nucleotides are TGTGCCAGCAGTTCACAGGGGGCACGCCGGCCCCTCCACTTT.

This clonotype was counted a few times. The chain recombines TRBV20-1 with TRBJ2-3, with D unclear. Germline values: CDR1 DFQATT, CDR2 SNEGSKA (reference sequence). This CDR3 has 14 residues. Trimming took 4 bases from V and 5 from J, leaving 16 bases between them. In nucleotides, the CDR3 is TGCAGTGCTAACCACCGCCGTCTGGGAGATACGCAGTATTTT. It yields the protein CSANHRRLGDTQYF.

Of note for this clonotype: A much bigger clone sits one base away, suggesting this may be a read error. The V and J genes are TRBV10-2 and TRBJ2-1; D call uncertain. The tail of the sequence fits TRBJ2-7 better, so the J call may be wrong. This CDR3 is built from 12 residues. Germline lookup yields CDR1 WSHSY and CDR2 SAAADI. The CDR3 loop is CAVKGTYNEQYF. As DNA, the CDR3 is TGCGCTGTCAAGGGCACCTACAATGAGCAGTACTTC.

The V call is TRBV20-1, the J call TRBJ2-3; TRBD2 might be the D (7 bases). Trimming pared 6 bases from V and 5 bases from J, leaving 21 bases between. The CDR3 is made up of 15 amino acids. Germline lookup yields CDR1 DFQATT and CDR2 SNEGSKA (reference sequence). CDR3 DNA: TGCAGTGCCCTAGCCCGAGGGGGGGTTCAAGATACGCAGTATTTT. Its protein is CSALARGGVQDTQYF.